This T cell receptor (beta chain) comes out of a study of shared clonotypes between healthy human individuals (dated by TCRdb to 2019 to 2021). The study in broad terms: The cohort included a few men and a couple of women between 18 and 49 years of age. For each donor, three plates each were used for CD4 naive and CD4 memory, two plates were used for CD8 naive, and one plate was used for CD8 memory. To estimate repertoire size and how much clonotype sharing occurs between individuals, the study deeply sequenced the blood TCR repertoires of about five healthy adults. Libraries were prepared and TCR repertoires were sequenced by different laboratories using diverse techniques, in order to increase sequencing depth and limit assay-specific biases. Between about 0.94 and 8.9 billion PBMCs per donor were obtained by leukapheresis.

The CDR3 holds 14 amino acids from the cysteine to the phenylalanine. Of the read, only the CDR3 DNA is kept; its 42 bases are in frame from base 1. V is trimmed back by 4 bases and J by 9 bases, and the junction contains 7 bases that no gene match accounts for. Looking up the germline V gene yields CDR1 SQVTM and CDR2 ANQGSEA. CD8 naive samples consisted of CD45RO-negative cells that were positively selected for CCR7, yielding a CD45RA+CCR7+ population without TemRA cells. Healthy HIV-negative adults with no recently reported acute infections or vaccinations were included as donors. All donors were Caucasian adults living in Nashville, Tennessee, USA. Blood was collected by leukapheresis, and PBMCs were isolated by Ficoll-Histopaque density gradient centrifugation and then cryopreserved in liquid nitrogen vapor phase. Analytical flow cytometry was used to check the purity and quantity of each magnetically sorted T cell population. Each sorted fraction had its genomic DNA isolated and then quantified by UV absorbance on a Nanodrop 2000c.

For this clone: What this receptor recognizes is not known. Within one base of it there is no much larger clone, and no base qualities were kept.

TCR CDR3 regions were amplified from genomic DNA by multiplex PCR using the deep immunoSEQ assay. Extracted genomic DNA from each cell subset was distributed evenly across all wells of several immunoSEQ 96-well plates, and each plate was treated as a replicate. For sorted subsets, roughly 200 ng genomic DNA, equal to approximately 30,000 T cell genomes, was loaded into each replicate PCR. Purified libraries were measured with a Qubit 3.0 fluorometer, size-checked on a Bioanalyzer 2100, and measured again with the KAPA Library Quantification kit. Each immunoSEQ 96-well plate was sequenced on its own single-read 150-cycle Illumina NextSeq 550 flow cell. As for the original processing: The immunoSEQ output contained only junctional sequences without quality scores, so filtering could not match that applied to full-length reads. To assign V/J genes and CDR3, sequences were annotated against IMGT germline references using PyIR, a Python wrapper for IgBLAST v1.9. Reads with weak V/J assignments (E-value above 1e-6), missing CDR3, stop codons, out-of-frame junctions, or ambiguous translated residues were removed. V3J clonotypes were defined as sequences sharing the same inferred V gene, J gene, and CDR3 amino acid sequence. Percentage overlap between repertoires was calculated by dividing the number of shared unique clonotypes by the size of the smaller repertoire. RTK rarefaction, the Chao1 estimator, and Recon v2.1 estimates of unobserved clonotypes were used to assess repertoire richness. Generation probabilities for all TCRbeta clonotypes obtained by the gDNA method from four donors were computed using OLGA. Imported from immuneACCESS, the table was reduced by TCRdb to in-frame sequences with V and J called. These copies leave out some clones; in studies compared against another copy, an unresolved V gene accounts for under half, and the cause of the remainder is not known. That table supplies the V and J calls and clone size; D and trimming were determined from the DNA. For this sample there are around 2.1 million clones; more than 85% appear just once. Together, the top ten hold 1.5% to 2% of the sample.

What the work shows at the level of the full study, not this receptor alone: The genetic and exposure-history diversity represented was limited by the small number of donors. Higher generation probabilities were observed for clonotypes shared by all four sorted-subset donors than for non-shared clonotypes. Sharing across four donors was observed for about 5% of naive CD4, less than 4% of naive CD8, over 2% of memory CD4, and around 0.4% of memory CD8 clonotypes. Pairwise subsampling indicated that sequencing depth was expected to affect the degree of clonotype sharing among donors. Naive subsets generally had larger estimated clonotype richness than memory subsets did. Incomplete sequencing was indicated by rarefaction of sorted-subset datasets, despite the large sequencing depth. Only blood was sampled, and tissue TCR repertoires likely differ from those in blood.

The sequence derives from a man aged 18 to 29 in good health. Some clones in this sample may be carry-over from other donors' samples. The sequence is built from TRBV29-1 and TRBJ2-1, with 12 bases aligning to TRBD2. The specimen was naive CD8+ T cells from PBMCs. The cell subset or site tag for this specimen amounts to: CD45RA+CCR7+. The DNA is TGCAGCGTTGCGCTAGCGGGAGGGCCGAGTGAGCAGTTCTTC. The resulting protein is CSVALAGGPSEQFF.